The clone carrying this TCR beta chain has a count of ten or more. Its antigen is unidentified. These data are taken from a study of shared clonotypes between healthy human individuals. Study in general: Per donor, three plates held CD4 naive cells, three held CD4 memory, two held CD8 naive and one held CD8 memory.

Germline V lookup: CDR1 GTSNPN, CDR2 SVGIG (reference sequence). V lost 3 bases and J lost 10; bases outside the gene matches: 17. The CDR3 is made up of 16 amino acids. Some clones are missing from TCRdb's copy, which holds only in-frame ones; the method was immunoSEQ multiplex PCR. Seen here are 98,000 or so clones, about 71% observed once, and the top ten hold almost 25%. Notes on the study in general: Rarefaction showed sorted-subset sequencing was incomplete despite large depth.

This rearrangement joins TRBV30 to TRBJ2-1, with 8 positions matching TRBD2. Sequenced material: memory CD8+ T cells sorted from blood. Subset in this sample: CD45RO+ cells pooled with CCR7-negative TemRA cells. The receptor was isolated from a woman in her thirties in good health. CDR3 residues: CAWRGKGLAGIGEQFF. For the CDR3, the DNA is TGTGCCTGGAGAGGGAAGGGGCTAGCGGGTATTGGGGAGCAGTTCTTC.